This TCR beta chain was documented in a study of cytomegalovirus exposure and HLA in healthy donors. Across the whole study: From about 179 million T cells, an earlier analysis saw under 140 million unique TCR beta sequences.

Points from the study as a whole: Per a later analysis, 15,000 to 20,000 TCR beta sequences showed association with HLA alleles at 0.05 false discovery rate. Across all donors, roughly uniform sequencing depth was an assumption of the presence/absence analyses.

As to this clone: Its antigen is currently unknown.

The PCR had 60 Vbeta and 13 Jbeta primers. Using immunoSEQ multiplex PCR, the repertoire was profiled, and TCRdb retains in-frame clones only, with some absent. Found here are approximately 140,000 clones, around 78% of them singletons; the top ten hold around 2.9%. With 3 bases removed from V and 0 bases from J, the gap between germline ends came to 12 bases. The CDR3 is 16 residues long. Per germline, CDR1 MNHEY and CDR2 SVGAGI. Sequenced material: PBMCs. The chain employs TRBV6-5 and TRBJ2-1; D gene uncertain. This clonotype originated in a man aged 40-49 years in good health and CMV-seropositive. CDR3 sequence reads: CASSYRRPSSYNEQFF. DNA for the CDR3: TGTGCCAGCAGTTATAGGCGGCCCAGCTCCTACAATGAGCAGTTCTTC.